Following are 19 T cell receptor beta chains from one sample sequenced in a study of response to subunit inactivated influenza vaccine. TCRdb called the RT-PCR reads again in MiXCR, with one record for every CDR3 protein. The sample consists of hundreds of thousands of distinct CDR3 sequences, around 25% of them appearing once. Material: CD4+ T cells sorted from PBMCs, obtained 4 to 6 days after vaccination. These receptors all come from a man aged 50-60 years who received an inactivated influenza vaccine.

This clonotype appeared many times. V usage is TRBV12-3 or TRBV12-4 and J usage is TRBJ2-6, with a possible D match to TRBD1 (6 bases). Trimming cost V 1 base and J 4 bases, with 11 bases left between them. The CDR3 runs to 16 residues. The CDR3 protein is CASSLVGAKGANVLTF. The CDR3 bases are TGTGCCAGCAGTTTAGTGGGGGCGAAAGGGGCCAACGTCCTGACTTTC.

In its sample, this clonotype was seen a few times. The gene calls are TRBV11-2 and TRBJ2-1; 14 bases agree with TRBD2. The J segment lost 8 bases and the V segment lost 5 bases, leaving 14 bases of the junction unmatched. This CDR3 has 18 residues. The germline CDR1 and CDR2 sequences are SGHAT and FQNNGV. The CDR3 spells CASSANGTSGRPTDEQFF. For the CDR3, the DNA is TGTGCCAGCAGCGCCAACGGGACTAGCGGGAGACCAACGGATGAGCAGTTCTTC.

The rearrangement joins TRBV4-2 to TRBJ2-4; D is ambiguous. CDR3 length equals 15 residues. Germline V gives CDR1 LGHNA, CDR2 YNFKEQ. V lost 0 bases, J lost 4 bases, and 10 bases lay in between. The CDR3 is CASSQDFGPKNIQYF. CDR3 nucleotide sequence: TGTGCCAGCAGCCAAGATTTCGGACCGAAAAACATTCAGTACTTC.

This clonotype turned up a few times. The chain joins TRBV5-1 to TRBJ1-3, with D tentatively TRBD1 (5 bases). The CDR3 length is 14 residues. V was shortened by 0 bases and J by 7 bases, with 11 bases between the two germline ends. Germline-derived CDR1 and CDR2 are SGHRS and YFSETQ. In DNA, the CDR3 is TGCGCCAGCAGCTTGGGACAGCCCCCCAACACCATATATTTT. Amino acids: CASSLGQPPNTIYF.

In this sample, this clonotype turned up many times. The junction departs from the called germline gene at one end, perhaps through a read error. The CDR3 coding sequence is TGTGCCAGCAGCTTAGCTGGGAGTACTGAAGCTTTCTTT. The encoded protein is CASSLAGSTEAFF. The chain links TRBV5-1 to TRBJ1-1; D ambiguous. Per the germline V gene, CDR1 is SGHRS and CDR2 is YFSETQ. This CDR3 is 13 amino acids long.

The chain carries TRBV4-1 and TRBJ2-1; 11 bases fit TRBD2. In germline, CDR1 is MGHRA, CDR2 YSYEKL. V shed 1 base and J 4 bases; nucleotides not matched to a gene: 3. The CDR3 consists of 16 residues. CDR3 DNA sequence: TGCGCCAGCAGCCAAGGACTAGCGGGGTTTTACAATGAGCAGTTCTTC. This gives the protein CASSQGLAGFYNEQFF.

The chain has TRBV18 and TRBJ1-5, with unresolved D. This CDR3 has 15 residues. Between the trimmed V and J ends, which lost 2 bases and 6 bases, there was a span of 14 bases. Germline V gene lookup returns CDR1 KGHSH and CDR2 LQKENI. This chain's CDR3 is CASSPTDLGSQPQHF. The CDR3 DNA sequence: TGTGCCAGCTCACCAACAGATTTGGGGAGTCAGCCCCAGCATTTT.

This clonotype was counted only a few times. The chain uses TRBV12-3 or TRBV12-4 and TRBJ2-1; 9 bases map to TRBD2. The CDR3 extends over 16 amino acids. With 4 bases clipped from V and 2 bases from J, the junction kept 6 bases outside the gene matches. The DNA for the CDR3 is TGTGCCAGCAGTTACCGAGCGGGGGGCCCCTACAATGAGCAGTTCTTC. Its protein product is CASSYRAGGPYNEQFF.

This clonotype was detected only once. V and J are TRBV7-8 and TRBJ2-1; TRBD2 might be the D (6 bases). V was cut by 5 bases and J by 3 bases, with 14 bases left in between. Germline V gives CDR1 SGHVS, CDR2 FQNEAQ. This CDR3 region has 15 residues. CDR3 amino acids: CASSTSSGFYNEQFF. In DNA form, the CDR3 reads TGTGCCAGCAGCACAAGTAGCGGATTCTACAATGAGCAGTTCTTC. The variable domain in full, with the rest retrieved from reference TRBV7-8 and TRBJ2-1, is GAGVSQSPRYKVAKRGQDVALRCDPISGHVSLFWYQQALGQGPEFLTYFQNEAQLDKSGLPSDRFFAERPEGSVSTLKIQRTQQEDSAVYLCASSTSSGFYNEQFFGPGTRLTVL.

This clonotype was counted a few times. The rearrangement links TRBV5-4 to TRBJ2-4, with D uncertain. Germline V CDR1 and CDR2: SGHNT, YYREEE (reference sequence). The V gene lost 4 bases and the J gene lost 0 bases, with 14 bases spanning the gap. The CDR3 contains 16 residues. In nucleotides, the CDR3 is TGTGCCAGCAGCCCCTCGGACGGATTAGCCAAAAACATTCAGTACTTC. Translated, it gives CASSPSDGLAKNIQYF.

This clonotype was observed a handful of times. The V and J genes are TRBV20-1 and TRBJ1-6; 9 nucleotides agree with TRBD1. V lost 4 bases and J lost 8; bases outside the gene matches: 18. CDR1 and CDR2 (germline): DFQATT, SNEGSKA (reference sequence). The CDR3 contains 18 residues. CDR3 protein: CSAKTGTGLPLGDSPLHF. CDR3 nucleotides: TGCAGTGCTAAAACCGGGACAGGGTTACCACTGGGCGATTCACCCCTCCACTTT.

This clonotype showed up many times. This chain joins TRBV10-3 and TRBJ2-1, with TRBD1 matching over 7 bases. There are 16 residues in the CDR3. Germline lookup yields CDR1 ENHRY and CDR2 SYGVKD. Trimming cost V 7 bases and J 1 base; bases outside gene matches: 10. The CDR3 sequence is CAINNVGGDSYNEQFF. The DNA for the CDR3 is TGTGCCATCAATAACGTAGGGGGCGATTCCTACAATGAGCAGTTCTTC.

The rearrangement joins TRBV28 to TRBJ1-3; D might be TRBD1 (5 bases). Germline V gives CDR1 MDHEN, CDR2 SYDVKM. This CDR3 contains 18 residues. V lost 3 bases, J lost 4 bases, and 22 bases lay in between. The DNA of the CDR3 is TGTGCCAGCAGTTTCACCGGGACCAGGGTCAAGGGAGGAAACACCATATATTTT. Translating gives CASSFTGTRVKGGNTIYF.

V usage is TRBV5-1 and J usage is TRBJ2-1, with 10 bases aligning to TRBD2. The J segment lost 7 bases and the V segment lost 1 base, leaving 14 bases of the junction unmatched. The CDR3 length is 18 residues. Germline CDR1 is SGHRS and CDR2 is YFSETQ. The CDR3 nucleotides read TGCGCCAGCAGCTTGCAACTAGCGGGAAGGGGGGTGAGGAATGAGCAGTTCTTC. Translating it yields CASSLQLAGRGVRNEQFF.

This clonotype was counted a few times. V usage is TRBV28 and J usage is TRBJ2-3, with 10 positions matching TRBD1. V was clipped by 6 bases and J by 2 bases; unmatched bases: 5. Germline CDR1 and CDR2: MDHEN and SYDVKM. This CDR3 has 15 amino acids. Written as DNA, the CDR3 is TGTGCCAGCAGCTCCGGGACAGGGGTCACAGATACGCAGTATTTT. As protein: CASSSGTGVTDTQYF.

The V and J genes are TRBV4-2 and TRBJ2-3; no clear D gene. V shed 3 bases and J shed 0 bases, with 10 bases lying between them. CDR3 length: 15 residues. From germline, CDR1 is LGHNA and CDR2 YNFKEQ. In DNA form, the CDR3 reads TGTGCCAGCAGCCAGGGCCCGGGTAGCACAGATACGCAGTATTTT. This sequence encodes CASSQGPGSTDTQYF.

The chain combines TRBV5-1 with TRBJ1-1; possible D gene TRBD1, 5 bases. V was trimmed by 0 bases and J by 11 bases, leaving 11 bases between them. The CDR3 has 12 residues. CDR1 and CDR2 (germline): SGHRS, YFSETQ. The CDR3 DNA sequence: TGCGCCAGCAGCTTGGAACAGGAAGGGGCTTTCTTT. This encodes CASSLEQEGAFF.

V usage is TRBV5-4 and J usage is TRBJ1-2; D gene uncertain. Germline CDR1 and CDR2: SGHNT and YYREEE (reference sequence). The V gene lost 0 bases and the J gene lost 0 bases, with 12 bases spanning the gap. The CDR3 length is 16 residues. Here the CDR3 reads CASSLGPTRANYGYTF. The CDR3 DNA reads as TGTGCCAGCAGCTTGGGACCTACCCGAGCTAACTATGGCTACACCTTC.

V and J are TRBV4-3 and TRBJ1-6; 8 nucleotides agree with TRBD1. V was pared by 1 base and J by 6 bases, with 2 bases of the junction left unmatched. Germline V gene data show CDR1 as LGHNA and CDR2 as YSLEER. The CDR3 is 15 residues long. The CDR3 is CASSQVGQGNSPLHF. CDR3 DNA sequence: TGCGCCAGCAGCCAAGTCGGACAGGGTAATTCACCCCTCCACTTT.